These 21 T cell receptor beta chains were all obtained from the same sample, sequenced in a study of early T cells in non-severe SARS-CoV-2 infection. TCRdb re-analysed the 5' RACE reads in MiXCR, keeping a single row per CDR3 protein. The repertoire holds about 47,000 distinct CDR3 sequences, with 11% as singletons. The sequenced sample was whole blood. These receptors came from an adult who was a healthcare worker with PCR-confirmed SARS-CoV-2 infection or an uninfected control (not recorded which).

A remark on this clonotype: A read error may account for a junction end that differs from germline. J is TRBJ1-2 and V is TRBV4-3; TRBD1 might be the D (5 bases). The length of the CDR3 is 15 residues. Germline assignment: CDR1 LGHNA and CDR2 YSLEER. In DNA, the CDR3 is TGCGCCTGCAGCCAAGAGCTACAGGAGAACTATGGCTACACCTTC. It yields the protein CACSQELQENYGYTF.

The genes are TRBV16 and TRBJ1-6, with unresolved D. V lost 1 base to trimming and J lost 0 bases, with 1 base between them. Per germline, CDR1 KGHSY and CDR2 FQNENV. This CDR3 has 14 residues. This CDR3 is CASSQYSYNSPLHF. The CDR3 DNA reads TGTGCCAGCAGCCAATACTCCTATAATTCACCCCTCCACTTT.

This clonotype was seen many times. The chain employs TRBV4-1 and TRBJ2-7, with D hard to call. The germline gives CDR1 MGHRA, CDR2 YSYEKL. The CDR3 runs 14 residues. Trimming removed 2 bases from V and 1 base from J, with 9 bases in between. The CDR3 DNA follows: TGCGCCAGCAGCCAACTAGACCGATCCTACGAGCAGTACTTC. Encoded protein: CASSQLDRSYEQYF.

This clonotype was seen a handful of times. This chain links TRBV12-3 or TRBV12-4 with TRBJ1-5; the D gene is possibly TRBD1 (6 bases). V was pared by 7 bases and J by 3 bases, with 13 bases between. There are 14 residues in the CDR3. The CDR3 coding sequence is TGTGCCAGCACCAACCACAGGGCCAATCAGCCCCAGCATTTT. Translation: CASTNHRANQPQHF.

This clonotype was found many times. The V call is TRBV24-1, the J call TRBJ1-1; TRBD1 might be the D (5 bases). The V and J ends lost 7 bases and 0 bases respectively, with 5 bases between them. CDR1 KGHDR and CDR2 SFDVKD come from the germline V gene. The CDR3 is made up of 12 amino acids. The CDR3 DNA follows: TGTGCCACCAGGGGGGTGAACACTGAAGCTTTCTTT. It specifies CATRGVNTEAFF.

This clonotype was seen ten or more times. CDR3 sequence (DNA): TGTGCCAGCAGTTATACAGGGGGCTATGGCTACACCTTC. This gives the protein CASSYTGGYGYTF. The chain carries TRBV28 and TRBJ1-2, with TRBD1 matching 8 bases. The CDR3 has 13 residues. Losses at the gene ends were 4 bases for V and 4 bases for J; bases not matched to a gene: 2. Germline V lookup: CDR1 MDHEN, CDR2 SYDVKM.

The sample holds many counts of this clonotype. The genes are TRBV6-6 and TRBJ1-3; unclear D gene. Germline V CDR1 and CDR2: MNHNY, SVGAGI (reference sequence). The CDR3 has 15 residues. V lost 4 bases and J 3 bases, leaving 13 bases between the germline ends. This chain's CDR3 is CASSSPTIIGNTIYF. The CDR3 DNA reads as TGTGCCAGCAGTTCCCCAACGATAATTGGAAACACCATATATTTT.

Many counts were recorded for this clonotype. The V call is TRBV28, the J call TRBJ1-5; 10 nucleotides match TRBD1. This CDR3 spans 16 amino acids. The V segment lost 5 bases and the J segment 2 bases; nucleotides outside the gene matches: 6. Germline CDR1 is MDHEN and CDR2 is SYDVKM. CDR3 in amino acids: CASSRTGGSGNQPQHF. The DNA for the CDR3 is TGTGCCAGCAGTCGGACAGGGGGATCGGGCAATCAGCCCCAGCATTTT.

The CDR3 bases are TGTGCCAGCAGCTTAGAAGCTCCCGAGCAGTACTTC. This codes for CASSLEAPEQYF. This chain uses TRBV11-2 with TRBJ2-7, with D unresolved. The CDR3 spans 12 residues. CDR1 is SGHAT, CDR2 FQNNGV, per germline. Trimming pared 0 bases from V and 6 bases from J, leaving 6 bases between.

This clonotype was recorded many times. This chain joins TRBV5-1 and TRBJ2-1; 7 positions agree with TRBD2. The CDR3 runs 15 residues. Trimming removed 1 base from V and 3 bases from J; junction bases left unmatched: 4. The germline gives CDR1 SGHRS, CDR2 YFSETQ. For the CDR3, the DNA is TGCGCCAGCAGCTTGCCAGCGGGGAGCTACAATGAGCAGTTCTTC. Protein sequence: CASSLPAGSYNEQFF.

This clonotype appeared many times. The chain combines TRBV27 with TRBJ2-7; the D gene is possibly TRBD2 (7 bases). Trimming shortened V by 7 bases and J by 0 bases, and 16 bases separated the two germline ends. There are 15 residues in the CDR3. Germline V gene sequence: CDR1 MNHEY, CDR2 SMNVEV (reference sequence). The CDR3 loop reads CASTPLRGGSYEQYF. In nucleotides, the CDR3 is TGTGCCAGCACCCCCCTAAGGGGGGGCTCCTACGAGCAGTACTTC.

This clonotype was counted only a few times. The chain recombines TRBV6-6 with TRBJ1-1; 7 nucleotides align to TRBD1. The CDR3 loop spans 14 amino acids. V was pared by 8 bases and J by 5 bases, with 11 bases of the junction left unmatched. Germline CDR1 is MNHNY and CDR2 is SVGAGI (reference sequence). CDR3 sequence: CASATGESGTEAFF. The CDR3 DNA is TGTGCCAGCGCAACAGGGGAGTCGGGGACTGAAGCTTTCTTT.

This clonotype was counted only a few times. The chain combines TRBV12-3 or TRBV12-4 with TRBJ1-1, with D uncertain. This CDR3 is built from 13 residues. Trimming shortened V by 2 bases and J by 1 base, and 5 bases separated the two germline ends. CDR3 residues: CASSLKGNTEAFF. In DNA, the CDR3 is TGTGCCAGCAGTTTAAAGGGGAACACTGAAGCTTTCTTT.

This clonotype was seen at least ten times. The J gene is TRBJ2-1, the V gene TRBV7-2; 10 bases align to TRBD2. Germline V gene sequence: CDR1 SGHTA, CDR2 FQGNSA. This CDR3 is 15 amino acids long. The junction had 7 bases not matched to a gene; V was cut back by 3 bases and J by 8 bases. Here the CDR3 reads CASSFRSGRGYEQFF. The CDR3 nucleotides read TGTGCCAGCAGCTTTAGGAGCGGGAGGGGCTATGAGCAGTTCTTC. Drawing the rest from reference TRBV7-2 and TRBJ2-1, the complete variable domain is GAGVSQSPSNKVTEKGKDVELRCDPISGHTALYWYRQSLGQGLEFLIYFQGNSAPDKSGLPSDRFSAERTGGSVSTLTIQRTQQEDSAVYLCASSFRSGRGYEQFFGPGTRLTVL.

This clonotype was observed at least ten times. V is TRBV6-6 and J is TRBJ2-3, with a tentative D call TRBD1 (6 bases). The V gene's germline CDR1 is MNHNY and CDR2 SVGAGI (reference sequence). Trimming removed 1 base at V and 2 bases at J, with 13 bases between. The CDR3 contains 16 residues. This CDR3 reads CASSYWGRGYTDTQYF. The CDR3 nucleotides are TGTGCCAGCAGTTACTGGGGTAGGGGGTACACAGATACGCAGTATTTT.

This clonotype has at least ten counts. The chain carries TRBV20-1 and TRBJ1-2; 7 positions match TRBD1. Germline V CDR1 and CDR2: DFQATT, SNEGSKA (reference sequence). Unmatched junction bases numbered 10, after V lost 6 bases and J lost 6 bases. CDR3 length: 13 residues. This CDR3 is CSAPGGVFDGYTF. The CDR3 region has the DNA TGCAGTGCCCCAGGGGGGGTTTTTGATGGCTACACCTTC.

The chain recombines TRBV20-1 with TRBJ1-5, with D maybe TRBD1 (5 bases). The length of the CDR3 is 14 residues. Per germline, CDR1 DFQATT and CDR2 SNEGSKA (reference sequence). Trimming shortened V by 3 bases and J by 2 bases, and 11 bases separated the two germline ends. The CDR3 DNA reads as TGCAGTGCTAGGGGCAGGGTTGGCAATCAGCCCCAGCATTTT. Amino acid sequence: CSARGRVGNQPQHF.

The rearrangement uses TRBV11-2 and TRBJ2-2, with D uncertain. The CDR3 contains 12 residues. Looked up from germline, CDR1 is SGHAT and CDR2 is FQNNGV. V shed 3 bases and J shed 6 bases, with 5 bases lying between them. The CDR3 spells CASSLWAGELFF. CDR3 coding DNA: TGTGCCAGCAGCTTGTGGGCCGGGGAGCTGTTTTTT.

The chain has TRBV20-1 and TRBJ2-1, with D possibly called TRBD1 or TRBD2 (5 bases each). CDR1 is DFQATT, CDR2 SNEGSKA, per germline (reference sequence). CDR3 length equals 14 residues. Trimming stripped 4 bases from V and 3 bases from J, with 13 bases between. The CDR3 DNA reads TGCAGTGCTAAGTTTATGGGGGTCTACAATGAGCAGTTCTTC. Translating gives CSAKFMGVYNEQFF.

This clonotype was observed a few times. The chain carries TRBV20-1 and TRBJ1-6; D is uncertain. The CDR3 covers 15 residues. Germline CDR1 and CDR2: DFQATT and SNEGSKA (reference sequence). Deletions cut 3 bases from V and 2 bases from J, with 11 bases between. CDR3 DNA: TGCAGTGCTAGGGCGACCACCCCCTATAATTCACCCCTCCACTTT. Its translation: CSARATTPYNSPLHF.

This CDR3 reads CASSLLGLAGPQETQYF. The CDR3 DNA follows: TGTGCCAGCAGTTTACTCGGGCTAGCGGGACCCCAAGAGACCCAGTACTTC. The rearrangement joins TRBV6-5 to TRBJ2-5; 9 nucleotides match TRBD2. The J segment lost 1 base and the V segment lost 4 bases, leaving 10 bases of the junction unmatched. Germline V gene lookup returns CDR1 MNHEY and CDR2 SVGAGI. The CDR3 contains 17 residues.